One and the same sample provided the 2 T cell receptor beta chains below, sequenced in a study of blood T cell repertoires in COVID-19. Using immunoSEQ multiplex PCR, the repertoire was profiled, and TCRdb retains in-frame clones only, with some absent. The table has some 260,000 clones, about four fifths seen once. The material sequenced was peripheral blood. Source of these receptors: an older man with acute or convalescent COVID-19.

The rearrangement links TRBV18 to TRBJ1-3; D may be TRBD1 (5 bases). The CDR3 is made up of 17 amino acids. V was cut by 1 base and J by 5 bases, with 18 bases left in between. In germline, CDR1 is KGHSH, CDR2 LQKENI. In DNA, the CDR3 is TGTGCCAGCTCACCACGGCCCAAACAGGTTGAGAGAAACACCATATATTTT. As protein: CASSPRPKQVERNTIYF.

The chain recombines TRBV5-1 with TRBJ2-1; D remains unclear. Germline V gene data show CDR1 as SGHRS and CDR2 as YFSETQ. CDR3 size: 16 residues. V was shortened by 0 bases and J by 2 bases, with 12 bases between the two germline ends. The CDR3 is CASSLVAASTYNEQFF. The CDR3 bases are TGCGCCAGCAGCTTGGTCGCGGCTTCTACCTACAATGAGCAGTTCTTC.